This T cell receptor beta chain was sequenced for a study of graft-versus-host responses after intestinal transplantation. Processing was applied to graft tissue in order to liberate intraepithelial and lamina propria lymphocytes. V dropped 4 bases and J dropped 8 bases, with 9 bases sitting between them. Germline CDR1 reads SGHTS; CDR2 reads YDEGEE. The CDR3 is 11 residues long. Method: immunoSEQ multiplex PCR; TCRdb's copy keeps in-frame clones and lacks some. This sample has 15,000 or so clones, with roughly 82% found just once. The specimen was ileum tissue, collected 17 days after transplant. This chain joins TRBV5-8 and TRBJ1-2, with D hard to call. The sequence came from a human patient who received an intestinal transplant, so some T cells may come from the graft donor. CDR3 sequence (DNA): TGTGCCAGCAGCCGCGGCTGGGGCTACACCTTC. This codes for CASSRGWGYTF.